The subject of this entry is one TCR beta chain. Its antigen remains unidentified. Receptors were amplified or captured by the immunoSEQ multiplex PCR assay. For the multiplex PCR, a mixture combining 60 forward primers for TCR Vbeta segments and 13 reverse primers for TCR Jbeta segments was used. The CDR3 region of rearranged TCR beta genes was amplified from genomic DNA with a multiplex PCR assay. Amplified TCR beta libraries were sequenced as 87-base-pair reads on the Illumina HiSeq System. Under the source paper's analysis protocol: A later analysis counted about 80 million unique TCR beta chains across the 700 or so repertoires, and around 9.9 million of these chains were shared by at least two donors. To remove PCR and sequencing errors, raw reads were error-corrected and collapsed into unique sequences using a nearest-neighbor algorithm that merged closely related sequences. Alignment of CDR3 sequences to IMGT reference sequences was used to assign V, D and J gene segments. For a sequence to be retained, a match of at least six nucleotides was required to both a V gene segment and a J gene segment. Rearrangements were classified as productive when the CDR3 lacked stop codons and remained in frame with V and J, and all other rearrangements were classified as non-productive. Following IMGT convention, CDR3 was defined as the stretch from the second conserved V-encoded cysteine to the conserved J-encoded phenylalanine. The earlier analysis of some 600 of the donors excluded sequences that lacked an unambiguous match to a single V gene segment. An earlier analysis of some 500 of the donors classified V segments as functional when productive rearrangements were above 56.7% and as segregating when the standard deviation between donors was above 5%. A statistical classification framework was built to diagnose cytomegalovirus status from the catalog of TCR beta chain sequences. V and J gene assignment, in a later analysis, came from comparing TCR nucleotide sequences with IMGT/GENE-DB human TR gene sequences. In a later analysis, CDR3 sequences and most-parsimonious VDJ recombination scenarios were assigned using the TCRdist pipeline. In a later analysis, every TCR beta chain was defined by the combination of its CDR3 amino acid sequence and its V-gene family, and reads without a unique V-gene family were dropped. In a later analysis, around 600 highly shared, low-generation-probability nucleotide sequences were removed to address suspected cross-contamination and a sequencing artifact. A later analysis calculated a clonal expansion index for each public chain from normalized within-repertoire ranks of inferred template counts. Generation probabilities in a later analysis came from a VDJ recombination model fitted to out-of-frame rearrangements, and those results were checked against IGoR. In a later analysis, TCR-TCR, TCR-HLA and TCR-CMV co-occurrence was scored with hypergeometric tests, and a repertoire-size bias correction was applied to TCR pairs. In a later analysis, false discovery rates were estimated by permuting HLA or CMV assignments 20 times. A later analysis grouped co-occurring TCRs with DBSCAN, adding TCRdist sequence similarity when clustering within HLA-allele-positive subsets. Co-occurrence clustering excluded repertoires with fewer than 30,000 or more than 120,000 public chains, plus five with anomalous nucleotide sharing. TCRdb carries this immuneACCESS record with in-frame sequences only. Its versions omit some clonotypes, under half of them owing to an unresolved V gene in the studies checked, with the rest unexplained. That table gives V, J and clone size, and the DNA gave D and trimming. The table for this sample records tens of thousands of clones. The ten top clones hold about 0.61% of the sample.

The data originate from a study of cytomegalovirus exposure and HLA in healthy donors (dated by TCRdb to about 2017). Turning to the overall study: An earlier analysis of roughly 630 of the donors reported about 250 Gb of sequence data and roughly 110 million unique TCR beta sequences from around 200 million T cells. Roughly 300 gigabases of sequencing data and around 85 million unique TCR sequences made up an early release that covered some 640 HLA-typed donors. Among the roughly 390 genotyped donors, approximately 81% belonged to the genetic ancestry cluster associated with self-reported Caucasian donors. The study aimed to test whether signatures of past pathogen exposure could be identified by cataloging public T cell receptors. The study profiled the T cell repertoires of under 700 subjects by immunosequencing and related them to cytomegalovirus serostatus. Besides the first cohort of hundreds of subjects, a separate validation cohort made up of 120 different subjects was used. To predict cytomegalovirus infection status, the study combined high-throughput TCR immunosequencing, statistical association of individual TCRs with disease status, and machine learning. In a later analysis, previously published TCR beta repertoires from 666 donors were re-analyzed and high-resolution HLA genotyping was added so that TCR occurrence patterns could be studied. Rather than drawing on any new phenotypic data, the later analysis identified candidate immune exposures from TCR beta sequences and the way those sequences occurred across donors. An earlier analysis of nearly 600 of the donors applied high-throughput TCR beta sequencing to assess whether each TCR beta V gene segment acted as functional or pseudogenic. Donor age, sex, ethnicity and CMV serostatus were compiled together with the repertoire data. A later genetic analysis used genome-wide SNP genotypes for about 65% of the 666 donors, treating that subset as a discovery cohort. All discovery cohort repertoires had been generated on a single sequencing platform. Both class I and class II loci were covered by HLA typing, at four-digit resolution. The number of donors typed differed by locus, with 629-630 for A, B, C, DRB1 and DQB1, 522 for DQA1, 600 to 610 for DPA1, and about 450 for DPB1. A handful of DR-DQ haplotypes were handled as single units for association and clustering because linkage in the cohort was strong. Across some 400 genotyped donors of the cohort, an average of roughly 250,000 unique TCR beta nucleotide sequences per donor were sequenced, and approximately 17% of those sequences were non-productive. Paper-wide results and their limitations: Strong co-occurrence of HLA alleles, especially DR and DQ, made assigning TCR associations to individual alleles difficult. The earlier analysis of some 560 of the donors excluded roughly 17 rarely observed V segments, including chromosome 9 orphons, because counts were too low. A further reported finding was that TCR beta sequences accurately predicted the HLA-A and HLA-B alleles for most subjects in the first cohort. According to a later analysis, most CMV-associated TCR beta chains appeared to be HLA-restricted, and the HLA associations seemed to be driven largely by CMV exposure. Compared with equally common non-associated chains, HLA-associated TCR beta chains in a later analysis were more clonally expanded and had lower generation probabilities. The classifier was reported to diagnose cytomegalovirus status with high specificity and sensitivity in both the original cohort and the validation cohort. CMV serostatus was the only immune exposure information available for the cohort. Compared with the approximately 700-donor mean, donors in an Asian-associated ancestry cluster had fewer N-insertions in productive TCRs, according to a later genetic analysis. A few of the identified cytomegalovirus-associated TCR beta chains were confirmed in vitro to be specific for cytomegalovirus antigens. A cluster of highly shared sequence variants was judged likely to be a technical artifact of the sequencing pipeline. In a later analysis, around 17,000 TCR beta sequences were associated with specific HLA alleles at a false discovery rate of 0.05. Most TCR sequences were observed very rarely across donors, whereas some public TCRs were present in many individuals. In the study, some 180 TCR beta chains were listed as associated with cytomegalovirus. In a later genetic analysis, a missense DCLRE1C variant was associated with V-gene and J-gene trimming of TCR beta chains, and the association was replicated in an independent cohort. According to a later analysis, parvovirus B19, influenza, CMV and Epstein-Barr virus appeared linked to several top co-occurrence clusters. Broadly in line with IMGT annotations, most TCR beta V segments showed up in productive rearrangements about 87% or about 30% of the time in an earlier analysis of roughly 590 of the donors. A later analysis found that TCR association rates varied across HLA loci, with DRB1 alleles showing the most associated TCRs and HLA-C alleles the fewest. The 87-base-pair reads could not distinguish some IMGT-functional V segments, including TRBV6-2 and TRBV6-3, so those segments were excluded. Linkage disequilibrium might explain the correlated functional status among segregating V segments, but an unknown experimental factor could not be ruled out. The cohort was sequenced for TCR beta chains only, and without alpha or paired-chain data the features that could be detected were limited. The presence/absence analyses assumed that sequencing depth was roughly uniform across donors, and that assumption may not be true. Because some donors lacked HLA typing at each locus, the association tests relied only on the typed subset. The authors suggested that the approach could potentially be extended to other disease states and immunological phenotypes.

The cohort consisted of 666 healthy bone marrow donors. Cohort members were all nominally healthy when sampled, although unrecorded immune exposures were likely present. The donor tested CMV seronegative, placing the donor among the 350 or so seronegative members of the cohort. A peripheral blood sample was collected from each donor, and TCR beta sequencing was performed on peripheral blood mononuclear cells. The Qiagen DNeasy Blood Extraction Kit was used to extract genomic DNA from the blood cell samples. The CDR3 runs 15 residues from the cysteine to the phenylalanine. Kept here is only the CDR3 DNA, which spans 45 bases and is read in frame from base 1. The V and J ends are trimmed by 4 bases and 5 bases, leaving 19 bases between them. CDR1 is given as SGHRS and CDR2 as YFSETQ, both from the germline V gene.

The V and J genes are TRBV5-1 and TRBJ2-7; tentative D gene TRBD1, with 6 bases matching. The sequencing input was PBMCs. The source of this sequence is a man over 45 in good health and CMV-seronegative. The CDR3 corresponds to CASSVLRGFGDEQYF. The nucleotides read TGCGCCAGCAGCGTCCTCAGGGGTTTTGGGGACGAGCAGTACTTC.